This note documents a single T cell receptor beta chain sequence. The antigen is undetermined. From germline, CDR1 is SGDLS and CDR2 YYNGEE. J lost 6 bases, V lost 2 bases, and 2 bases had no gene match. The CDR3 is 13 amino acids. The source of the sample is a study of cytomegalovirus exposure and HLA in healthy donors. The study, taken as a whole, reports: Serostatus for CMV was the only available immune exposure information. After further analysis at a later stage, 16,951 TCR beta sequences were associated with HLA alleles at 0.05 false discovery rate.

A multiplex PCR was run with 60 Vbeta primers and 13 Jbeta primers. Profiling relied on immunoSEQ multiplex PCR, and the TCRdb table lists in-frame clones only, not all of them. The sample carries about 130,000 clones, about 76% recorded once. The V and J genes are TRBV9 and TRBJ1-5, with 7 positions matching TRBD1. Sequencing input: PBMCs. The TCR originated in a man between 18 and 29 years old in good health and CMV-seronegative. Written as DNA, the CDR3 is TGTGCCAGCAGCGTGGCAGGGGGTCAGCCCCAGCATTTT. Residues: CASSVAGGQPQHF.